The entry that follows covers one TCR beta chain sequence. Its specificity is not known. Treatment noted: some 20 received Ad26.COV2.S at low or high dose, single or two shots; about 5 received placebo; per-sample allocation not given. Sampling occurred on day 63 after the first vaccine or placebo injection. This CDR3 has 14 residues. The germline gives CDR1 LNHDA, CDR2 SQIVND (reference sequence). V was clipped by 7 bases and J by 3 bases, with 12 bases between them. The sample is drawn from a study of Ad26.COV2.S vaccination and SARS-CoV-2 variants. Across the study: Enrollment placed the donor in the COV1001 Ad26.COV2.S trial arm. Intramuscular Ad26.COV2.S at 5x10^10 or 1x10^11 viral particles. Study findings and constraints: Vaccinees displayed broader spike-specific TCR repertoires than placebo recipients. Vaccine and placebo recipients had comparable breadth of non-spike TCRs.

Profiling relied on immunoSEQ multiplex PCR, and the TCRdb table lists in-frame clones only, not all of them. Of some 320,000 clones in the sample, around 84% were seen once. The chain couples TRBV19 to TRBJ2-2; the D gene is possibly TRBD2 (6 bases). This TCR was sampled from a person between 18 and 59 years old who received the Ad26.COV2.S COVID-19 vaccine or a placebo. The material was peripheral blood, obtained in a trial of Ad26.COV2.S vaccine versus placebo. CDR3 nucleotide sequence: TGTGCCAGTAAGCAGGCGGGGTACACCGGGGAGCTGTTTTTT. As protein: CASKQAGYTGELFF.